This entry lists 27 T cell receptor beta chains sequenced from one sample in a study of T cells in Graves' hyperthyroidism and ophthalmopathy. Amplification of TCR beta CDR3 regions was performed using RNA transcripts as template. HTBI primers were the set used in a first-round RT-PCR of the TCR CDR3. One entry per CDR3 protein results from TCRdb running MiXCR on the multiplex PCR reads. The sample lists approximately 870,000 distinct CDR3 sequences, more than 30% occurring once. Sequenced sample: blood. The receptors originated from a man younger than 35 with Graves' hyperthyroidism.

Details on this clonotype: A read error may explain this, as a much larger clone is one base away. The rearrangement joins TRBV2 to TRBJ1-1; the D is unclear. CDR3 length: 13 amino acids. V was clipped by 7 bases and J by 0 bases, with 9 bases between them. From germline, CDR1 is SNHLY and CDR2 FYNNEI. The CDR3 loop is CASTTTVNTEAFF. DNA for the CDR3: TGTGCCAGCACAACGACTGTGAACACTGAAGCTTTCTTT.

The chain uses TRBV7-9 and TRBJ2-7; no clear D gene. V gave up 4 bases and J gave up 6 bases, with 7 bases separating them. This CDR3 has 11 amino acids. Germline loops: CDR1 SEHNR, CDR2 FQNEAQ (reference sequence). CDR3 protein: CASSSDLEQYF. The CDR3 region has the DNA TGTGCCAGCAGCTCCGATCTCGAGCAGTACTTC.

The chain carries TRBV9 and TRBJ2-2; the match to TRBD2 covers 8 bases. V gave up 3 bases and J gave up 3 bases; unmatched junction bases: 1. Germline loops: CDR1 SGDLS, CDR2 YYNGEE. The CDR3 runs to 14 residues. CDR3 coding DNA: TGTGCCAGCAGCGCCGGGGGGGACACCGGGGAGCTGTTTTTT. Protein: CASSAGGDTGELFF.

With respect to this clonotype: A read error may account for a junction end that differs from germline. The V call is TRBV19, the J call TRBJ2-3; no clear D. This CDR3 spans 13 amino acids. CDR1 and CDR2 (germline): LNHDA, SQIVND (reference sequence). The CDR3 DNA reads TGTGCCAGTAGTATAGGACCAAGAGATGCGCAGTATTTT. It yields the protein CASSIGPRDAQYF.

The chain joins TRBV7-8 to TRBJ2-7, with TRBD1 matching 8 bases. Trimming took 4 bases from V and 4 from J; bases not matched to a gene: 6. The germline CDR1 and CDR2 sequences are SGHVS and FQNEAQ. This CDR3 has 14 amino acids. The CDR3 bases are TGTGCCAGCAGCTGGGACAGGCCCGCTTACGAGCAGTACTTC. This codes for CASSWDRPAYEQYF.

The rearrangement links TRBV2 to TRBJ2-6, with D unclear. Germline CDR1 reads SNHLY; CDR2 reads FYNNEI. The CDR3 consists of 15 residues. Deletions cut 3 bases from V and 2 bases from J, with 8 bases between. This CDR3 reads CASSDMWTGANVLTF. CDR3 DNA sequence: TGTGCCAGCAGTGATATGTGGACTGGGGCCAACGTCCTGACTTTC.

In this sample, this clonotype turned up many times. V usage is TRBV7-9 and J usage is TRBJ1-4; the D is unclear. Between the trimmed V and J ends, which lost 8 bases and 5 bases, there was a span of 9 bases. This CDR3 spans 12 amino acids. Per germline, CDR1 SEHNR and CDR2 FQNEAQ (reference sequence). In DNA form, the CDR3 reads TGTGCCAGCCGCAGACAAAATGAAAAACTGTTTTTT. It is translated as CASRRQNEKLFF.

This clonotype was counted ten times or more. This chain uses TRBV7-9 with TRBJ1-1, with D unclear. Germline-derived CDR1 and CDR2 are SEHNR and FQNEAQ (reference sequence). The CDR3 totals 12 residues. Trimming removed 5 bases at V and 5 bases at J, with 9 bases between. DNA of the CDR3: TGTGCCAGCAGCACCAGCGGTACTGAAGCTTTCTTT. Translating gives CASSTSGTEAFF. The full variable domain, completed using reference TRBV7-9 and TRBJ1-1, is DTGVSQNPRHKITKRGQNVTFRCDPISEHNRLYWYRQTLGQGPEFLTYFQNEAQLEKSRLLSDRFSAERPKGSFSTLEIQRTEQGDSAMYLCASSTSGTEAFFGQGTRLTVV.

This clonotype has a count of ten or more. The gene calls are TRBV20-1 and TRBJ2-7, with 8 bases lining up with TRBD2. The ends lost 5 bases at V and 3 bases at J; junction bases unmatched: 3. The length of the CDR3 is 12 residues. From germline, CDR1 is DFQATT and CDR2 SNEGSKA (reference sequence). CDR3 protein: CSAERENYEQYF. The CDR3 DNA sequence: TGCAGTGCTGAGCGGGAGAACTACGAGCAGTACTTC.

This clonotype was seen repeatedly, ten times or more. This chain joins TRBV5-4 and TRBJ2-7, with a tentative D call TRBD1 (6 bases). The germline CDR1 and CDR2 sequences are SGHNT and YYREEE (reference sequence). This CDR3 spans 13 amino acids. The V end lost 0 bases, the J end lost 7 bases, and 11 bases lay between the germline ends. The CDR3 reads CASSLDRVGEQYF. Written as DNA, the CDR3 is TGTGCCAGCAGCTTGGACAGGGTTGGTGAGCAGTACTTC.

The CDR3 DNA reads as TGCAGCGTGTCAGGGACTGGGGGGGAGACCCAGTACTTC. As protein: CSVSGTGGETQYF. V usage is TRBV29-1 and J usage is TRBJ2-5; the D gene is possibly TRBD2 (6 bases). V lost 6 bases to trimming and J lost 5 bases, with 16 bases between them. CDR1 is SQVTM and CDR2 is ANQGSEA in the germline V gene. The CDR3 spans 13 residues. Full variable domain (outside the CDR3, taken from reference TRBV29-1 and TRBJ2-5): SAVISQKPSRDICQRGTSLTIQCQVDSQVTMMFWYRQQPGQSLTLIATANQGSEATYESGFVIDKFPISRPNLTFSTLTVSNMSPEDSSIYLCSVSGTGGETQYFGPGTRLLVL.

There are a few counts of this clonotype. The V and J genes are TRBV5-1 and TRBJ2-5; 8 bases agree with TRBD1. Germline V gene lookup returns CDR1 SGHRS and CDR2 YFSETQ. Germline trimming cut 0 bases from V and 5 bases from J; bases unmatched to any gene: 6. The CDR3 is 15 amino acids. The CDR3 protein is CASSLDRGDPETQYF. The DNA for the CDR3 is TGCGCCAGCAGCTTGGACAGGGGGGACCCGGAGACCCAGTACTTC.

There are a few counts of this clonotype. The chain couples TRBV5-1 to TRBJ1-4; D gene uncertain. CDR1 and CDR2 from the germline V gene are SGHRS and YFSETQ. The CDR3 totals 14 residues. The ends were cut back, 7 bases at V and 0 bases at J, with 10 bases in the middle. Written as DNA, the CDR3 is TGCGCCAGCGCTCACCGTGCAACTAATGAAAAACTGTTTTTT. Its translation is CASAHRATNEKLFF. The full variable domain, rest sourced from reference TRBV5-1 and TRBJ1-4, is KAGVTQTPRYLIKTRGQQVTLSCSPISGHRSVSWYQQTPGQGLQFLFEYFSETQRNKGNFPGRFSGRQFSNSRSEMNVSTLELGDSALYLCASAHRATNEKLFFGSGTQLSVL.

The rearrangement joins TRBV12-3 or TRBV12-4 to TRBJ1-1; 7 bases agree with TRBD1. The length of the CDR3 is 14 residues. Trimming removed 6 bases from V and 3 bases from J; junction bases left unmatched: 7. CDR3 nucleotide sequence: TGTGCCAGCAGACTTCAGGGGGTAGACACTGAAGCTTTCTTT. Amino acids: CASRLQGVDTEAFF.

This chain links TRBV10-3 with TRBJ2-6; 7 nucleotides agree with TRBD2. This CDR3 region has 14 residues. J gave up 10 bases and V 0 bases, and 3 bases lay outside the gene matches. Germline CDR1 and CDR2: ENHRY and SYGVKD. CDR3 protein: CAISESGGENVLTF. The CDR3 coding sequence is TGTGCCATCAGTGAGTCGGGAGGGGAGAACGTCCTGACTTTC.

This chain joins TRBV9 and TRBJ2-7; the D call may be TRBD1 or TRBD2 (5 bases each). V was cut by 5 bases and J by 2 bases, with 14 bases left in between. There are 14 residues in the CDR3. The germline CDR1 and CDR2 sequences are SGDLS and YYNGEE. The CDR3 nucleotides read TGTGCCAGCAGTTACTCGGGACCGCCCTACGAGCAGTACTTC. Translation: CASSYSGPPYEQYF. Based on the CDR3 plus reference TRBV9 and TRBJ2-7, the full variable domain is DSGVTQTPKHLITATGQRVTLRCSPRSGDLSVYWYQQSLDQGLQFLIQYYNGEERAKGNILERFSAQQFPDLHSELNLSSLELGDSALYFCASSYSGPPYEQYFGPGTRLTVT.

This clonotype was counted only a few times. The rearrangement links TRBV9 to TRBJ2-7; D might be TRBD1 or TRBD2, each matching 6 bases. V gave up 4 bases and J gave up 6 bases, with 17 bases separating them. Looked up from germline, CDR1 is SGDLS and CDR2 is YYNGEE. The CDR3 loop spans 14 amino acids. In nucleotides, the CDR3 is TGTGCCAGCAGCCAGCGGGTGGGGGCATCCGAGCAGTACTTC. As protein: CASSQRVGASEQYF.

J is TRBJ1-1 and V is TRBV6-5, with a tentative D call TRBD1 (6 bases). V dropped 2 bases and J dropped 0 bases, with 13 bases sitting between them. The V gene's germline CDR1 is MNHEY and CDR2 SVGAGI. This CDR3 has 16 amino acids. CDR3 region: CASSYRPTGLNTEAFF. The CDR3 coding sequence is TGTGCCAGCAGTTACCGTCCGACAGGTTTGAACACTGAAGCTTTCTTT.

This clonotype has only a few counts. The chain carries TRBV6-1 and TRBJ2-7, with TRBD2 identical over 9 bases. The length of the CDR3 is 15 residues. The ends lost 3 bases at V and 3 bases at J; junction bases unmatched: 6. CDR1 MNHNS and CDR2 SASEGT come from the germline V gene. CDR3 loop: CASSDFGGGDYEQYF. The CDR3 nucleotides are TGTGCCAGCAGTGATTTCGGCGGGGGGGACTACGAGCAGTACTTC.

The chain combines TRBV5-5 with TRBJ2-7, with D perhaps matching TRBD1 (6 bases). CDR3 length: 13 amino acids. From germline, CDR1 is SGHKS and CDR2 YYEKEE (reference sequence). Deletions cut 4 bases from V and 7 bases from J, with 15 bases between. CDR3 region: CASSQGQDGEQYF. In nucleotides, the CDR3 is TGTGCCAGCAGCCAGGGGCAGGACGGGGAGCAGTACTTC.

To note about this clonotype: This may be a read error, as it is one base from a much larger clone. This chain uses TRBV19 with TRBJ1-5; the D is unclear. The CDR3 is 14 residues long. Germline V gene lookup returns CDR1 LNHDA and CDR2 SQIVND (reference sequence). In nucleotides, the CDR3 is TGTGCTTCTCGATTGGGCAGGAAAGATCAGCCCCAGCATTTT. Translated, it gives CASRLGRKDQPQHF.

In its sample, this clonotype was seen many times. This CDR3 reads CATSDDTSGANVLTF. The DNA for the CDR3 is TGTGCCACCAGTGATGACACCTCTGGGGCCAACGTCCTGACTTTC. The V call is TRBV24-1, the J call TRBJ2-6; D is undetermined. V lost 3 bases, J lost 0 bases, and 5 bases lay in between. Germline values: CDR1 KGHDR, CDR2 SFDVKD. This CDR3 region has 15 residues.

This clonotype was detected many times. Here the CDR3 reads CASSLTPGETQYF. The CDR3 DNA sequence: TGTGCCAGCAGCCTCACGCCGGGAGAGACCCAGTACTTC. This rearrangement joins TRBV9 to TRBJ2-5; D is ambiguous. CDR1 SGDLS and CDR2 YYNGEE come from the germline V gene. This CDR3 is 13 amino acids long. Deletions cut 4 bases from V and 4 bases from J, with 11 bases between.

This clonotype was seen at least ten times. CDR3 amino acids: CASSLDHYGPSPLHF. DNA for the CDR3: TGTGCCAGCAGCTTAGATCATTACGGTCCGTCACCCCTCCACTTT. The chain links TRBV11-2 to TRBJ1-6, with D unclear. The CDR3 is made up of 15 amino acids. V shed 0 bases and J shed 10 bases, with 13 bases lying between them. The germline V gene has CDR1 SGHAT and CDR2 FQNNGV.

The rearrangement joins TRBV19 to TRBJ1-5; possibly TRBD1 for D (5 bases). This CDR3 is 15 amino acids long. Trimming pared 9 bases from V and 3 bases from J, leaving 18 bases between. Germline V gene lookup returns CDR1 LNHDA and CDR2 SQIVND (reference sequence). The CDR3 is CASSLWGGINQPQHF. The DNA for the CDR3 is TGTGCCAGCAGTTTATGGGGGGGGATCAATCAGCCCCAGCATTTT.

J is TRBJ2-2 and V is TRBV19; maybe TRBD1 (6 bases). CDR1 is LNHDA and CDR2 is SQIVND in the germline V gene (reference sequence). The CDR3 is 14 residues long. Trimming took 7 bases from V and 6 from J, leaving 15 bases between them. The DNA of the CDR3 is TGTGCCAGTACCCCCGGGCAGGGGTCCGGGGAGCTGTTTTTT. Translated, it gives CASTPGQGSGELFF.

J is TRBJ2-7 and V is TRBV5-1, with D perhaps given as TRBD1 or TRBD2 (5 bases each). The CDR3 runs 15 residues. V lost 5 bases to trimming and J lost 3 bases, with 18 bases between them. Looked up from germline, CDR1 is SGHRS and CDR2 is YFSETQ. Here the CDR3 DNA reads TGCGCCAGCAGTTACCTCAGGGAGACGAGCTACGAGCAGTACTTC. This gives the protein CASSYLRETSYEQYF.